This section outlines one T cell receptor (beta chain) sequence together with its context. Looked up from germline, CDR1 is MNHNY and CDR2 is SVGAGI (reference sequence). CDR3 size: 15 residues. With 5 bases removed from V and 6 bases from J, the gap between germline ends came to 17 bases. This sample was taken from a study of PD-L1 blockade in urothelial cancer. In the study overall: Between 0 and 3 chemotherapy regimens preceded treatment for each patient.

This table comes from immunoSEQ multiplex PCR, and its TCRdb copy is limited to in-frame clones, with some not included. The repertoire holds about 72,000 clones, around 90% seen once, with approximately 5% in the top ten. Documented time point: pretreatment peripheral blood. The sequence derives from a man aged 65-85 years with urothelial cancer. Specimen: PBMCs, collected around atezolizumab (anti-PD-L1) treatment. The V and J genes are TRBV6-6 and TRBJ2-1; the D gene is possibly TRBD2 (6 bases). The DNA of the CDR3 is TGTGCCAGCAGTGACCTAGCGTCCACCACCAATGAGCAGTTCTTC. It is translated as CASSDLASTTNEQFF.